Listed below are T cell receptor beta chains from one sample, sequenced in a study of vaccination and CD4 T cells after COVID-19. The antigens these receptors bind are not known. Each CDR3 protein gets one entry after TCRdb re-called the PCR reads with MiXCR. Among 7,500 to 8,500 distinct CDR3 sequences listed, roughly 60% were seen once. Sequenced input: CD4+ T cells from blood, cultured in vitro. Receptors originate from a human donor who had recovered from COVID-19. Both conserved end residues are part of each CDR3. A D gene is named only where the DNA matches it firmly. Expanded clones get a size class; other rows say once, few or many, or leave the size out.

clone_size j_call v_call d_call cdr3_nt cdr3_aa
once TRBJ1-6 TRBV11-3 NA TGTGCCAGCAGCTTAGATCGTGGGAGCTCCTATAATTCACCCCTCCACTTT CASSLDRGSSYNSPLHF
NA TRBJ2-3 TRBV10-3 TRBD1 TGTGCCATCAGTGAGCCAAGGGGGCTCACAGATACGCAGTATTTT CAISEPRGLTDTQYF
NA TRBJ2-5 TRBV2 TRBD1 TGTGCCAGCAGTGACCTGGACAGGGGCCAAGAGACCCAGTACTTC CASSDLDRGQETQYF
NA TRBJ1-2 TRBV6-1 TRBD1 TGTGCCAGCACTCCAGGGACAGGGCTTAACTATGGCTACACCTTC CASTPGTGLNYGYTF
NA TRBJ1-6 TRBV20-1 NA TGCAGTGCTAGAGGGGGGGGACCTAATAATTCACCCCTCCACTTT CSARGGGPNNSPLHF
NA TRBJ2-7 TRBV11-3 NA TGTGCCAGCAAGGGACGCGGATCCGAGCAGTACTTC CASKGRGSEQYF
NA TRBJ1-2 TRBV9 NA TGTGCCAGCAGCGTAGACAGGGCTAACTATGGCTACACCTTC CASSVDRANYGYTF
NA TRBJ1-2 TRBV6-5 NA TGTGCCAGCAGTTACCCAGACAGGCCGAACTATGGCTACACCTTC CASSYPDRPNYGYTF
few TRBJ1-1 TRBV11-2 NA TGTGCCAGCAGCCGAGGGTTGGAGGGCCTCGGTACTGAAGCTTTCTTT CASSRGLEGLGTEAFF
NA TRBJ1-6 TRBV5-4 NA TGTGCCAGCAGCCCCGGCGGAAAAAGGAGCTATAATTCACCCCTCCACTTT CASSPGGKRSYNSPLHF
NA TRBJ1-2 TRBV7-9 NA TGTGCCAGCAGCTTAGGTCCAGGGGGCTACACCTTC CASSLGPGGYTF
NA TRBJ1-5 TRBV6-1 NA TGTGCCAGCAGCCCCGGGACCGATAGCAATCAGCCCCAGCATTTT CASSPGTDSNQPQHF
few TRBJ1-5 TRBV7-9 TRBD1 TGTGCCAGTAGTCCCCAGGGGGGGGATCAGCCCCAGCATTTT CASSPQGGDQPQHF
NA TRBJ1-3 TRBV7-6 NA TGTGCCAGCAGCCCACTTGGGTTCTCTGGAAACACCATATATTTT CASSPLGFSGNTIYF
NA TRBJ1-5 TRBV6-1 NA TGTGCCACCACAGGGAAACTCAATCAGCCCCAGCATTTT CATTGKLNQPQHF
NA TRBJ2-5 TRBV24-1 TRBD2 TGTGCCACCAGTGACGCCGGGACTAGCCCCCAAGAGACCCAGTACTTC CATSDAGTSPQETQYF